This TCR beta chain was sequenced during a study of T cell responses to AZD1222 COVID-19 vaccine. Study in general: Some second doses came at about 4 weeks and others at about 12 weeks; these were pooled.

The study, taken as a whole, reports: In a largely white British group with more females than males, clonal diversity was possibly underestimated. No repertoire was sampled before or during the peak T cell response, only after it. Spike regions recognized by vaccine-associated CD4 TCRs spanned the protein, led by 160-218 and 743-854.

This clone was detected a few times. Its antigen is undetermined. This CDR3 has 16 amino acids. Trimming stripped 6 bases from V and 4 bases from J, with 18 bases between. Germline-derived CDR1 and CDR2 are ENHRY and SYGVKD. The protocol was immunoSEQ multiplex PCR, while the TCRdb copy is restricted to in-frame clones and leaves out a portion. The sample shows 100,000 to 110,000 clones, approximately 90% of them seen only once. The sequence derives from an adult in good health. V gene TRBV10-3 combines with J gene TRBJ2-2; D is unresolved. The material was peripheral blood, obtained on day 0 of AZD1222 vaccination. The CDR3 region is CAISQSSARGTGELFF. CDR3 sequence (DNA): TGTGCCATCAGCCAGAGCAGTGCTCGCGGCACCGGGGAGCTGTTTTTT.